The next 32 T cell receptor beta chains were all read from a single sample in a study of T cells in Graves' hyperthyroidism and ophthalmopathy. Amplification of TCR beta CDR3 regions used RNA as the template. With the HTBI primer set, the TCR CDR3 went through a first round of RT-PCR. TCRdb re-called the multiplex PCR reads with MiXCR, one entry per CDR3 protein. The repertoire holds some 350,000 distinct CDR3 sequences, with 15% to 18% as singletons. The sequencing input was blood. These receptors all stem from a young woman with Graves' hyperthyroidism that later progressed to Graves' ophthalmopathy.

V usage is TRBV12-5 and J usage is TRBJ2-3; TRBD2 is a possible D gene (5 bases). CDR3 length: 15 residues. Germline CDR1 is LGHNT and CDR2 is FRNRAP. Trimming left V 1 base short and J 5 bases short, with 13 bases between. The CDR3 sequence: CASGLDPRRGDTQYF. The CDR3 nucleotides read TGTGCTAGTGGTTTGGACCCTCGACGGGGAGATACGCAGTATTTT.

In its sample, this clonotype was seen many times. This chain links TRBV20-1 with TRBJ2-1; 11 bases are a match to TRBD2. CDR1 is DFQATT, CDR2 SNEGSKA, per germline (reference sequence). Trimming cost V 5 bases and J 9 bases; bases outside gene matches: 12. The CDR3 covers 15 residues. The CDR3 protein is CSADFSGRAPREQFF. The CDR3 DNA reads TGCAGTGCTGACTTTAGCGGGAGGGCCCCACGTGAGCAGTTCTTC.

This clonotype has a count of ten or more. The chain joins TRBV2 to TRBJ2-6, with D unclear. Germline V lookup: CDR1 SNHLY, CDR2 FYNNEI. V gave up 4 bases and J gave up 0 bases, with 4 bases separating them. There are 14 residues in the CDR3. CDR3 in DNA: TGTGCCAGCAGTGTCCGCTCTGGGGCCAACGTCCTGACTTTC. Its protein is CASSVRSGANVLTF.

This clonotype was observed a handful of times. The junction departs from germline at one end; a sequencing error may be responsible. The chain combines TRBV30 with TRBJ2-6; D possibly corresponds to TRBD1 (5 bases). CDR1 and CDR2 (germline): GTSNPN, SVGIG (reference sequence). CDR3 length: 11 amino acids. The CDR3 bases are TGTGCCTGGGATCCGGCAGGGTTCCTGGACTTC. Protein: CAWDPAGFLDF.

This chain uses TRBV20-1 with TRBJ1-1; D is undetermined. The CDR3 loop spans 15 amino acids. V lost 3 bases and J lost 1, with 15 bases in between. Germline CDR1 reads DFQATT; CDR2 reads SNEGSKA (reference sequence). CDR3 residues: CSASSLNSKNTEAFF. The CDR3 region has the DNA TGCAGTGCTAGTAGCTTGAACAGCAAGAACACTGAAGCTTTCTTT.

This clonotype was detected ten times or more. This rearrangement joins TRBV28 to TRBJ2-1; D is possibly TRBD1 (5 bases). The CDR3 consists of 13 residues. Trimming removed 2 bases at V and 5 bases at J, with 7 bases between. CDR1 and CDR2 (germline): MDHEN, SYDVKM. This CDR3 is CASSLARDNEQFF. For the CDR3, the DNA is TGTGCCAGCAGTTTAGCCAGGGACAATGAGCAGTTCTTC. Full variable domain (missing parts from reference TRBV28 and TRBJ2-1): DVKVTQSSRYLVKRTGEKVFLECVQDMDHENMFWYRQDPGLGLRLIYFSYDVKMKEKGDIPEGYSVSREKKERFSLILESASTNQTSMYLCASSLARDNEQFFGPGTRLTVL.

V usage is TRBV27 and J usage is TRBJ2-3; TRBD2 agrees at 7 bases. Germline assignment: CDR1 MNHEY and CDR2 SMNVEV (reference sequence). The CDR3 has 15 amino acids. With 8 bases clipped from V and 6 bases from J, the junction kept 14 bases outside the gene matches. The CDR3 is CASCYVGRARDTQYF. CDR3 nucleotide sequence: TGTGCCAGCTGTTATGTTGGGAGGGCTCGGGATACGCAGTATTTT.

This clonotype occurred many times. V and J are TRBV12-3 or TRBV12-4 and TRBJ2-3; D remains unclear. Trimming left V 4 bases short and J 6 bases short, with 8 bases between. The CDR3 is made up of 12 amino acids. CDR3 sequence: CASSSRSDTQYF. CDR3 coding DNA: TGTGCCAGCAGTTCAAGGTCCGATACGCAGTATTTT.

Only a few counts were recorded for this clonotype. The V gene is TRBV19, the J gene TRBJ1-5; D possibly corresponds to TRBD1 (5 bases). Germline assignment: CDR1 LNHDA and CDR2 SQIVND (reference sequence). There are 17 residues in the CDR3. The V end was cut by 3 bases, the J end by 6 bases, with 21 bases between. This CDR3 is CASSIGAKGSGSQPQHF. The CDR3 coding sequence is TGTGCCAGTAGTATTGGGGCGAAAGGGTCCGGGAGTCAGCCCCAGCATTTT. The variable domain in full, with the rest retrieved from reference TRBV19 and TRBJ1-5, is DGGITQSPKYLFRKEGQNVTLSCEQNLNHDAMYWYRQDPGQGLRLIYYSQIVNDFQKGDIAEGYSVSREKKESFPLTVTSAQKNPTAFYLCASSIGAKGSGSQPQHFGDGTRLSIL.

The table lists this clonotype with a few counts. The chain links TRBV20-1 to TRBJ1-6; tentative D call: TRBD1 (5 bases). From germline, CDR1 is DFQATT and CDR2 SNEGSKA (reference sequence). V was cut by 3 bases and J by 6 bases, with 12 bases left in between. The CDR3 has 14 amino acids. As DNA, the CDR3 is TGCAGTGCTAGTTGGGGGAAGAGTAATTCACCCCTCCACTTT. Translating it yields CSASWGKSNSPLHF.

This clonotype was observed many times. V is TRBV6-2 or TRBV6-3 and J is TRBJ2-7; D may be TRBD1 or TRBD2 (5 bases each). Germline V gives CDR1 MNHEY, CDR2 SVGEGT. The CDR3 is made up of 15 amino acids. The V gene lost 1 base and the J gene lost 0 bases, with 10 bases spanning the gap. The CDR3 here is CASSYWGIPSYEQYF. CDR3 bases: TGTGCCAGCAGTTACTGGGGGATCCCCTCCTACGAGCAGTACTTC.

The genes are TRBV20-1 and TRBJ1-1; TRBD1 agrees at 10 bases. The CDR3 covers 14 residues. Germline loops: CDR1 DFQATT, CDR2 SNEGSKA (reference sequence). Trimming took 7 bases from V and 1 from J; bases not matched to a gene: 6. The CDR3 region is CSVLGQGKNTEAFF. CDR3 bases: TGCAGTGTCTTGGGACAGGGGAAGAACACTGAAGCTTTCTTT.

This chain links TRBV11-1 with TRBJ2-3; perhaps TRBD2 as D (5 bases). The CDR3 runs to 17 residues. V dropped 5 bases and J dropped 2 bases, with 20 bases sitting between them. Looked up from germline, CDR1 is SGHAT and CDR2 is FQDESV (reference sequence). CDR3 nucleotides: TGTGCCAGCAGCGACGGAGGCGGCGGCCCGACCACAGATACGCAGTATTTT. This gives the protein CASSDGGGGPTTDTQYF.

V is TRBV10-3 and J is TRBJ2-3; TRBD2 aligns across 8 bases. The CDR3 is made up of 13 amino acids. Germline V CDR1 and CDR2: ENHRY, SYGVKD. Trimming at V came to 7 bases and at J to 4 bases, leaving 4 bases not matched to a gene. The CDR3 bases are TGTGCCATCAACAAAGCGGGAGCAGATACGCAGTATTTT. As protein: CAINKAGADTQYF.

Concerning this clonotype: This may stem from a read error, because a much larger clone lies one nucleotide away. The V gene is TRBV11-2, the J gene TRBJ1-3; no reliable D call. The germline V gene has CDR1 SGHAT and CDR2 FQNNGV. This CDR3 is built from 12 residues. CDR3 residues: CTSSFQRGTIYF. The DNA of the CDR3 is TGTACCAGCAGCTTTCAGCGAGGAACCATATATTTT.

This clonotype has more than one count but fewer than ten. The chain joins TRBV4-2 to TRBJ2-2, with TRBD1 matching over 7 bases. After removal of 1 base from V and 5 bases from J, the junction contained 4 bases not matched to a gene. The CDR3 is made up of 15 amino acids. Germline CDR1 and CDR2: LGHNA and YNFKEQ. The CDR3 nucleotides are TGTGCCAGCAGCCAAGGGGGGACAGAGACCGGGGAGCTGTTTTTT. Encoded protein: CASSQGGTETGELFF.

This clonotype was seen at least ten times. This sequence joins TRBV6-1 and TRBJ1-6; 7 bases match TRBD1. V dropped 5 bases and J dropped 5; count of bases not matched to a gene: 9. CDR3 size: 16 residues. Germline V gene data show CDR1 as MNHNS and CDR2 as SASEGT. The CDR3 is CASSLDRVVDNSPLHF. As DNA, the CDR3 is TGTGCCAGCAGTCTCGACAGGGTAGTAGATAATTCACCCCTCCACTTT.

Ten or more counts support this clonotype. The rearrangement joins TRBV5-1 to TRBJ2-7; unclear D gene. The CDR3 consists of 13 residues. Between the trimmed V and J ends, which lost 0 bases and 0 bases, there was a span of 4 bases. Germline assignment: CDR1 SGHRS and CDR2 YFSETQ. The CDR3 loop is CASSLALSYEQYF. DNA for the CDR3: TGCGCCAGCAGCTTGGCACTCTCCTACGAGCAGTACTTC.

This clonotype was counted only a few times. DNA for the CDR3: TGCGCCAGCAGCTGGGCAGGGCAAGGGGAACAGTACTTC. This codes for CASSWAGQGEQYF. This rearrangement joins TRBV5-1 to TRBJ2-7; perhaps TRBD1 as D (5 bases). The V gene lost 3 bases and the J gene lost 10 bases, with 17 bases spanning the gap. The CDR3 is 13 residues long. Germline CDR1 SGHRS, CDR2 YFSETQ.

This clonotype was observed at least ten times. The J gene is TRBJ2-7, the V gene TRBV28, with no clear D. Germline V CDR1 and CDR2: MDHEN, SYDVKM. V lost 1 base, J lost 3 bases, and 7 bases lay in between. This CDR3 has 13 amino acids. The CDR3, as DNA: TGTGCCAGCAGTTTATTGGCACGCTACGAGCAGTACTTC. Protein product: CASSLLARYEQYF.

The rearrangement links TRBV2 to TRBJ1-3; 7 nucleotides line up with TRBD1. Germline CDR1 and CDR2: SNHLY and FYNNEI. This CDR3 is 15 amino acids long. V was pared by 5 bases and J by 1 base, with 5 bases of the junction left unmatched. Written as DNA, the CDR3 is TGTGCCAGCAGTAAGGGGGCGAGTTCTGGAAACACCATATATTTT. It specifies CASSKGASSGNTIYF.

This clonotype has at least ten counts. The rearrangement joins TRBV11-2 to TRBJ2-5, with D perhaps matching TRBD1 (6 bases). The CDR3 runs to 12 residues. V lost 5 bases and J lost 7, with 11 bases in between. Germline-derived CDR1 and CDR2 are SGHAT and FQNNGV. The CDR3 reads CASSPGVGTQYF. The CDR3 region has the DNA TGTGCCAGCAGCCCAGGGGTGGGGACCCAGTACTTC.

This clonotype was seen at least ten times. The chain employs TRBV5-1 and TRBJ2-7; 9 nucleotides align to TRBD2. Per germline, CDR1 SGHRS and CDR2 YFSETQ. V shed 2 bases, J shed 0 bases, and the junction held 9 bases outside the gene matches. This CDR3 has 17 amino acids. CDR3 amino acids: CASSFVSSGVSSYEQYF. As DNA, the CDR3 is TGCGCCAGCAGCTTTGTGTCTAGCGGGGTGAGCTCCTACGAGCAGTACTTC. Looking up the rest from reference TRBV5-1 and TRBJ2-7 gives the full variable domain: KAGVTQTPRYLIKTRGQQVTLSCSPISGHRSVSWYQQTPGQGLQFLFEYFSETQRNKGNFPGRFSGRQFSNSRSEMNVSTLELGDSALYLCASSFVSSGVSSYEQYFGPGTRLTVT.

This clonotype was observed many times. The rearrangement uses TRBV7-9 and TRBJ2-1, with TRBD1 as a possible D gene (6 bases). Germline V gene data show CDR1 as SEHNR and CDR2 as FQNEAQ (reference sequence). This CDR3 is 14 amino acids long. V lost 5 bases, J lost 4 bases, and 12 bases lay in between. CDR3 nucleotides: TGTGCCAGCAGCCCCGCACAGGGATACAATGAGCAGTTCTTC. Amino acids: CASSPAQGYNEQFF.

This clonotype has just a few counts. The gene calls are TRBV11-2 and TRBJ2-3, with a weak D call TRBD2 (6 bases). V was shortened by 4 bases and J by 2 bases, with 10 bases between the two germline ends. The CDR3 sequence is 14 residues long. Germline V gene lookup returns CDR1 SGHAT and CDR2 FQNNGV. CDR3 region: CASSSLGLTDTQYF. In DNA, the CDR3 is TGTGCCAGCAGCTCTTTGGGACTCACAGATACGCAGTATTTT.

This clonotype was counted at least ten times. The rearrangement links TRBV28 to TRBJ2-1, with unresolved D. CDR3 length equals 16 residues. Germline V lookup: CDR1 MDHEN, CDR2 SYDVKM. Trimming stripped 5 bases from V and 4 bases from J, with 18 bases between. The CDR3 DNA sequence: TGTGCCAGCAGTATCACCGGGCAAAACCTATACAATGAGCAGTTCTTC. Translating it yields CASSITGQNLYNEQFF. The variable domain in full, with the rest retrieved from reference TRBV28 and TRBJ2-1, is DVKVTQSSRYLVKRTGEKVFLECVQDMDHENMFWYRQDPGLGLRLIYFSYDVKMKEKGDIPEGYSVSREKKERFSLILESASTNQTSMYLCASSITGQNLYNEQFFGPGTRLTVL.

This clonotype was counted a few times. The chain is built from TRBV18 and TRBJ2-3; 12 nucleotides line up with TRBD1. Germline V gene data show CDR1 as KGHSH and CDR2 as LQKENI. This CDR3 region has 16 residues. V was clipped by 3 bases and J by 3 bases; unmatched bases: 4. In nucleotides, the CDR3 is TGTGCCAGCTCACCTTGGGACAGGGGGCTGACAGATACGCAGTATTTT. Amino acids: CASSPWDRGLTDTQYF.

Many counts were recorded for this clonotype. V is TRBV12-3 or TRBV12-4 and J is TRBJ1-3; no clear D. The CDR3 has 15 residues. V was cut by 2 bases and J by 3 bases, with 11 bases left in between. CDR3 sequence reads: CASSLRNRVGNTIYF. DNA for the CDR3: TGTGCCAGCAGTTTACGTAATAGGGTTGGAAACACCATATATTTT.

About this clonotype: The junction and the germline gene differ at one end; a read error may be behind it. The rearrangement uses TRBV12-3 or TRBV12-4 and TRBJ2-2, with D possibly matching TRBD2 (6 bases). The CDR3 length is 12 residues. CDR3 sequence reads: CASKWEAGELLF. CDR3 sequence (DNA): TGTGCCAGCAAATGGGAGGCCGGGGAGCTGCTTTTT.

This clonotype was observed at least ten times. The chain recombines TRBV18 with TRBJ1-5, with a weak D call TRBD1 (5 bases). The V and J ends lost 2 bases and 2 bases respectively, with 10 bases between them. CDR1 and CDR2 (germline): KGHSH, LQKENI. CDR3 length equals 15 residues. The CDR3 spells CASSPNQGGNQPQHF. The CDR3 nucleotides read TGTGCCAGCTCACCAAATCAGGGCGGCAATCAGCCCCAGCATTTT.

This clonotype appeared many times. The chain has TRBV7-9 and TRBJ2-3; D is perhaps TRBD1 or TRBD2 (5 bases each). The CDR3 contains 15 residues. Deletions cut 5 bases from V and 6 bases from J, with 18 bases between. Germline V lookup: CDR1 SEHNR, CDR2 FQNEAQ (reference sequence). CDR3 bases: TGTGCCAGCAGCCGGGACCCTAATAAGCGGGATACGCAGTATTTT. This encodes CASSRDPNKRDTQYF.

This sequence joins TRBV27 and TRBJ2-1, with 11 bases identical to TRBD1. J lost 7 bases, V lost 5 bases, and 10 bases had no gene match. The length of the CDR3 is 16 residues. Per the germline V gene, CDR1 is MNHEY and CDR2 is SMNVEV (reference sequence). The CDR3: CASSPWGQGVGNEQFF. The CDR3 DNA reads TGTGCCAGCAGTCCCTGGGGACAGGGGGTTGGGAATGAGCAGTTCTTC.